A selection of T cell receptor beta chains follows, all from one sample in a study of T-cell memory formation after mild COVID-19. TCRdb fed the 5' RACE reads into MiXCR, producing one record per CDR3 protein. Found here are 200,000 to 250,000 distinct CDR3 sequences, about 15% of them singletons; the top ten hold approximately 3.4%. The sequenced material came from PBMCs or a T cell subset sorted from them (not recorded which). The receptors were sampled from a man aged 18-30 years who had mild COVID-19 (a few samples of this study predate the infection). Cell type and time point are not known. Each CDR3 is given with its conserved first and last residue. Expanded clones are given a class, and other clones once, few, many or no size at all.

>TRBV7-2|NA|TRBJ2-3
CASSSRLYSGVFPTDTQYF
>TRBV20-1|NA|TRBJ1-4
CSASNATNEKLFF
>TRBV4-2|few|TRBJ2-5
CASSQGGGAGVSETQYF
>TRBV12-3/TRBV12-4|NA|TRBJ2-1
CASSSQRGEQFF
>TRBV7-2|many|TRBJ2-6
CASSFSSGANVLTF
>TRBV7-2|NA|TRBJ1-2
CASSPRRTGGVRYGYTF
>TRBV11-2|few|TRBJ2-3
CASSRGGQTDTQYF
>TRBV20-1|NA|TRBJ2-3
CSAIRRSSTDTQYF
>TRBV4-1|few|TRBJ1-1
CASSQETPGGTEAFF
>TRBV2|few|TRBJ2-6
CATKGVSGANVLTF
>TRBV5-1|NA|TRBJ2-5
CASSDTSGVETQYF
>TRBV20-1|NA|TRBJ2-3
CSARSRSTDTQYF
>TRBV4-3|few|TRBJ1-4
CASSQLVMVAGASATNEKLFF
>TRBV7-2|NA|TRBJ2-5
CASSQQGWALETQYF
>TRBV6-5|few|TRBJ1-4
CASSYSRGVREKLFF
>TRBV10-3|NA|TRBJ2-7
CAISVQGHEQYF
>TRBV30|few|TRBJ1-1
CAWSRTGDEAFF
>TRBV7-2|few|TRBJ1-1
CASSRSGEEAFF
>TRBV7-2|few|TRBJ2-5
CASRLISGVGETQYF
>TRBV18|NA|TRBJ1-3
CASSSENTIYF
>TRBV25-1|many|TRBJ2-2
CASSFSGGAPGELFF
>TRBV7-9|few|TRBJ1-1
CASSPRAGGVNTEAFF
>TRBV6-2/TRBV6-3|NA|TRBJ2-3
CASSPWTSGTLNTQYF
>TRBV5-5|few|TRBJ2-1
CASSPSGIPYNEQFF
>TRBV3-1|few|TRBJ2-2
CASSRDPNTGELFF
>TRBV7-2|NA|TRBJ2-5
CASSRSGTTYQETQYF
>TRBV6-6|NA|TRBJ2-6
CASSWVRNVLTF
>TRBV11-2|few|TRBJ2-2
CASSPPYSWELFF